The clone carrying this T cell receptor beta chain occurred once. The sample belongs to a study of Graves' ophthalmopathy and Graves' hyperthyroidism. From RNA, the CDR3 regions of TCR beta chains were amplified and sequenced. An opening RT-PCR round employed HTBI primers and preceded a second-round multiplex PCR. TCRdb re-analysed the multiplex PCR reads in MiXCR, keeping a single row per CDR3 protein. The data show around 170,000 distinct CDR3 sequences, over 35% seen once. Germline CDR1 is MNHNS and CDR2 is SASEGT. The length of the CDR3 is 16 residues. This TCR was sampled from a woman aged 35 to 49 with Graves' ophthalmopathy. Sequenced input: peripheral blood. The chain joins TRBV6-1 to TRBJ2-7; 13 bases line up with TRBD2. The J call may be mistaken, given a closer DNA end match to TRBJ2-5. The CDR3 nucleotides are TGTGCCAGCAGTACCGGACTAGCGGGAGTCCAAGAGACCCAGTACTTC. This gives the protein CASSTGLAGVQETQYF.